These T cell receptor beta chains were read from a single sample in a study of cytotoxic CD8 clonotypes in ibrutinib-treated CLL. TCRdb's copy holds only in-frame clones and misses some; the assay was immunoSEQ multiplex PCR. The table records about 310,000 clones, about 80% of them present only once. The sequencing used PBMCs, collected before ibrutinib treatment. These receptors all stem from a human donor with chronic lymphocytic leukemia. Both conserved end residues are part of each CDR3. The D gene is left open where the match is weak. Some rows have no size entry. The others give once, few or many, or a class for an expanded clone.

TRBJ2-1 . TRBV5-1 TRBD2 CASTTSGTYNEQFF TGCGCCAGTACGACTAGCGGGACCTACAATGAGCAGTTCTTC
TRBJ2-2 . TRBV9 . CASSVEGRNTGELFF TGTGCCAGCAGCGTTGAGGGACGGAACACCGGGGAGCTGTTTTTT
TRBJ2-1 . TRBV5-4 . CASSSARTGPGGEQFF TGTGCCAGCAGCTCCGCCCGGACAGGGCCGGGGGGTGAGCAGTTCTTC
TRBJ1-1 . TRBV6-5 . CASSYLTDLNTEAFF TGTGCCAGCAGTTACCTGACAGACTTGAACACTGAAGCTTTCTTT
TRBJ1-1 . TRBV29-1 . CSVEARIANTEAFF TGCAGCGTTGAAGCCAGGATCGCGAACACTGAAGCTTTCTTT
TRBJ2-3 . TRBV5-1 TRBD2 CASSWERGFTDTQYF TGCGCCAGCAGCTGGGAGCGGGGGTTCACAGATACGCAGTATTTT
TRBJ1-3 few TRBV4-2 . CASSPSGVPGNTIYF TGTGCCAGCAGCCCCAGTGGTGTGCCGGGAAACACCATATATTTT
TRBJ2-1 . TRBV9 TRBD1 CASSTPGGAYNEQFF TGTGCCAGCAGCACCCCAGGGGGCGCGTACAATGAGCAGTTCTTC
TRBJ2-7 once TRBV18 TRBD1 CASSPRLGTGHYEQYF TGTGCCAGCTCACCACGATTGGGGACAGGGCACTACGAGCAGTACTTC
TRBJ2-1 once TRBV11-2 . CASSLVGVDNEQFF TGTGCCAGCAGCTTAGTCGGGGTCGACAATGAGCAGTTCTTC
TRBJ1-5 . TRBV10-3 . CAISDSGTDGNQPQHF TGTGCCATCAGTGATTCCGGGACGGACGGCAATCAGCCCCAGCATTTT
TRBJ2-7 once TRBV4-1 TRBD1 CASSQADRPLHEQYF TGCGCCAGCAGCCAAGCGGACAGGCCTCTCCACGAGCAGTACTTC
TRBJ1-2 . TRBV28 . CASSNPPGGGGYTF TGTGCCAGCAGCAATCCCCCCGGGGGCGGCGGCTACACCTTC